Listed here are 11 T cell receptor beta chains from one sample, sequenced in a study of blood T cells in healthy people across ages. Combining a sample-barcoded 5' primer with a J-beta primer mix, a second PCR ran for about 7 to 11 cycles. TCRdb re-derived calls from the 5' RACE reads in MiXCR, one entry per CDR3 protein. This sample has approximately 1.5 million distinct CDR3 sequences, with around 36% found just once. The sample taken for sequencing was blood. The source of these receptors is a woman in her thirties in good health.

This chain uses TRBV6-1 with TRBJ2-3; TRBD1 matches at 7 bases. With 6 bases clipped from V and 4 bases from J, the junction kept 7 bases outside the gene matches. Germline values: CDR1 MNHNS, CDR2 SASEGT. CDR3 length: 14 residues. CDR3 sequence reads: CASRPGQHADTQYF. The CDR3 DNA is TGTGCCAGCAGGCCGGGACAGCATGCAGATACGCAGTATTTT.

This rearrangement joins TRBV9 to TRBJ2-7, with TRBD2 identical over 7 bases. The CDR3 contains 14 residues. In germline, CDR1 is SGDLS, CDR2 YYNGEE. The ends lost 3 bases at V and 2 bases at J; junction bases unmatched: 5. CDR3 loop: CASSAGLVAYEQYF. CDR3 DNA: TGTGCCAGCAGCGCAGGACTAGTAGCCTACGAGCAGTACTTC.

The table lists this clonotype with a few counts. The rearrangement joins TRBV7-2 to TRBJ2-7, with D perhaps matching TRBD1 (5 bases). There are 15 residues in the CDR3. CDR1 SGHTA and CDR2 FQGNSA come from the germline V gene. The V gene lost 6 bases and the J gene lost 3 bases, with 18 bases spanning the gap. CDR3 protein: CASRVTGGQGYEQYF. The CDR3 coding sequence is TGTGCCAGCAGAGTAACAGGCGGCCAGGGCTACGAGCAGTACTTC.

This clonotype was detected ten times or more. The chain is built from TRBV5-1 and TRBJ2-1, with D perhaps TRBD1 or TRBD2 (7 bases each). V was trimmed by 5 bases and J by 1 base, leaving 13 bases between them. Germline V lookup: CDR1 SGHRS, CDR2 YFSETQ. The CDR3 is 15 amino acids. The DNA for the CDR3 is TGCGCCAGCAGTTCCCAGGGGGGGTCCTACAATGAGCAGTTCTTC. This translates into CASSSQGGSYNEQFF.

In regard to this clonotype: An end of the junction differs from the germline gene, which may be a read error. This chain joins TRBV12-3 or TRBV12-4 and TRBJ1-1; tentative D call: TRBD1 (5 bases). The CDR3 has 14 amino acids. CDR3 sequence (DNA): TGTGCCGGCAGGGAAAATGTGGGGAACACTGAAGCTTTCTTT. Its protein is CAGRENVGNTEAFF.

The chain combines TRBV27 with TRBJ2-7; 8 nucleotides line up with TRBD2. The length of the CDR3 is 15 residues. Germline loops: CDR1 MNHEY, CDR2 SMNVEV (reference sequence). Trimming at V came to 3 bases and at J to 4 bases, leaving 8 bases not matched to a gene. This CDR3 is CASSLGASGFYEQYF. CDR3 coding DNA: TGTGCCAGCAGTTTGGGGGCTAGCGGGTTTTACGAGCAGTACTTC.

The V gene is TRBV9, the J gene TRBJ1-6; D unclear. Trimming took 4 bases from V and 8 from J, leaving 10 bases between them. Germline CDR1 reads SGDLS; CDR2 reads YYNGEE. The CDR3 runs to 13 residues. DNA for the CDR3: TGTGCCAGCAGCCCTCGGTCGGATTCACCCCTCCACTTT. It translates to CASSPRSDSPLHF.

V gene TRBV20-1 combines with J gene TRBJ1-2; 8 bases align to TRBD1. The V segment lost 4 bases and the J segment 7 bases; nucleotides outside the gene matches: 14. CDR1 is DFQATT, CDR2 SNEGSKA, per germline (reference sequence). This CDR3 contains 15 residues. For the CDR3, the DNA is TGCAGTGCTACAGGGACAGGAGCAAGTCCAGGTGGCTACACCTTC. Residues: CSATGTGASPGGYTF.

This chain connects TRBV5-1 to TRBJ2-7; TRBD2 aligns across 7 bases. The CDR3 covers 14 residues. CDR1 SGHRS and CDR2 YFSETQ come from the germline V gene. The trim removed 0 bases at V and 6 bases at J, leaving 6 bases unmatched. As DNA, the CDR3 is TGCGCCAGCAGCTTGGAACTAGCGCGCGGCGAGCAGTACTTC. This encodes CASSLELARGEQYF.

The chain joins TRBV10-3 to TRBJ2-4; possibly TRBD1 for D (5 bases). CDR3 size: 13 residues. The V gene's germline CDR1 is ENHRY and CDR2 SYGVKD. The ends were cut back, 2 bases at V and 13 bases at J, with 15 bases in the middle. DNA for the CDR3: TGTGCCATCAGTGAGCCCGGACATAAAGAGCAGTACTTC. Translation: CAISEPGHKEQYF.

The V call is TRBV20-1, the J call TRBJ1-4; D is undetermined. The CDR3 has 11 residues. The ends were cut back, 7 bases at V and 8 bases at J, with 11 bases in the middle. The germline V gene encodes CDR1 DFQATT and CDR2 SNEGSKA (reference sequence). CDR3: CSGAVFEKLFF. The CDR3 nucleotides are TGCAGTGGTGCGGTTTTCGAAAAACTGTTTTTT.